These T cell receptor beta chains were read from a single sample in a study of a mutant IDH1 vaccine in newly diagnosed glioma. Only in-frame clones appear in the TCRdb table, and some are missing; sequencing was by immunoSEQ multiplex PCR. The sample contains over 30,000 clones, around 60% of which appear only once. No cognate antigen is known for these TCRs. The input for sequencing was PBMCs, taken from a glioma patient whose treatment included an IDH1 peptide vaccine. The receptors originated from a woman under 30 with glioma. CDR3s leave out the opening cysteine and the closing phenylalanine or tryptophan. Each record gives: CDR3 protein, V gene.

CDR3: ASSQEWRATYEQY; V: TRBV4-1
CDR3: ASSLIRGRYEQY; V: TRBV11-2
CDR3: ASSGMADEQY; V: TRBV19
CDR3: ASSLVAGSWTEAF; V: TRBV11-3
CDR3: ASSHGNTIY; V: TRBV19
CDR3: ASSLGTDQETQY; V: TRBV11-2
CDR3: SGRIAGGPGNEQF; V: TRBV29-1
CDR3: ASSTSHRYNSPLH; V: TRBV6-6
CDR3: ASTPDIGETQY; V: TRBV6-5
CDR3: ASSQGYGGGPADTQY; V: TRBV4-3